Described below is a single TCR beta chain sequence and its context. With random hexamers, reverse transcription was performed on roughly 0.5 to 1 ug of RNA. The method of amplification for TCR beta CDR3 was immunoSEQ multiplex PCR, covering 54 Vbeta and 13 Jbeta. TCRdb itself ran the immunoSEQ multiplex PCR reads through MiXCR, one entry per CDR3 protein. Of more than 250,000 distinct CDR3 sequences in the sample, just over 90% were seen once. CDR1 is KGHSH, CDR2 LQKENI, per germline. The CDR3 contains 17 residues. V was clipped by 3 bases and J by 1 base; unmatched bases: 5. This entry comes from a study of CD8 T cells in Susac syndrome. CD8+ and CD4+ T cells from blood underwent TCR beta sequencing, which was carried out in a high-throughput format. Negative isolation yielded the CD8+ and CD4+ T cells, while FACS enriched the TEMRA cells.

The chain carries TRBV18 and TRBJ2-1; 11 nucleotides line up with TRBD2. This TCR came from a human donor with multiple sclerosis. Sample: CD4+ T cells from PBMCs. CDR3 nucleotide sequence: TGTGCCAGCTCACCTACGACTAGCGGGGTGTCCTACAATGAGCAGTTCTTC. Translated: CASSPTTSGVSYNEQFF.